Here is one T cell receptor (beta chain) with its context. Its antigen is currently unknown. Germline trimming cut 4 bases from V and 0 bases from J; bases unmatched to any gene: 14. CDR3 length: 18 residues. Germline CDR1 SGHDT, CDR2 YYEEEE. This sample was taken from a study of T cells in narcolepsy. About the study: Enrolled donors included narcolepsy type 1 or type 2 patients and healthy controls.

Assay used: immunoSEQ multiplex PCR; TCRdb lists only in-frame clones, some missing. The table records 20,000 to 25,000 clones, around 90% of them present only once. Whole-study results and caveats: Some memory CD4+ repertoires had no autoreactive clone sequences. Healthy controls reportedly lacked the autoreactive clonotypes serially found in patients' blood.

The chain couples TRBV5-6 to TRBJ2-7; TRBD1 agrees at 9 bases. The sequence came from a human donor with narcolepsy. Sequenced input: CD45RA- memory CD4+ T cells from PBMCs. The CDR3, as DNA: TGTGCCAGCAGCCGGAAGGGCCGTGGACAGGGGCACTCCTACGAGCAGTACTTC. Amino acids: CASSRKGRGQGHSYEQYF.